This entry is about one T cell receptor (beta chain). Its target is not known. This was the immunoSEQ v3 assay. Sequencing depth was approximately 1.8 million read pairs for survey level, roughly 5-6 million for deep. This table comes from immunoSEQ multiplex PCR, and its TCRdb copy is limited to in-frame clones, with some not included. The sample contains 15,000 to 20,000 clones, 80% to 90% of which appear only once. The sample comes from a study of TIL therapy for anti-PD-1-resistant metastatic lung cancer. Study-wide findings and caveats: TIL clonotype persistence in blood showed no apparent association with response. Patients were highly selected, enriched for treatment-naive, never-smoker and oncogene-addicted cases.

Sample time point: pre-treatment sample, taken before nivolumab and TIL therapy. The CDR3 is made up of 13 amino acids. V trimming: 6 bases; J trimming: 4 bases; junction bases outside the gene matches: 5. In germline, CDR1 is MDHEN, CDR2 SYDVKM. This receptor was taken from a person aged 25 to 80 with non-small cell lung cancer. Material: blood, obtained at baseline. This chain joins TRBV28 and TRBJ1-1, with 7 bases lining up with TRBD1. The CDR3 protein is CASSYQGVTEAFF. The CDR3 coding sequence is TGTGCCAGCAGCTACCAGGGGGTCACTGAAGCTTTCTTT.